This is a list of T cell receptor beta chains from one sample in a study of shared clonotypes between healthy human individuals. Generated by immunoSEQ multiplex PCR, the TCRdb table keeps only in-frame clones and is missing some. The sample comprises a few million clones, 85% to 95% of which are singletons, and 0.13% to 0.15% rests with the top ten. What was sequenced was naive CD4+ T cells sorted from blood. These receptors were obtained from a man younger than 30 in good health. Each CDR3 is given with its conserved first and last residue. Fields, in order: J gene, D gene, V gene, clone size, CDR3 protein, CDR3 DNA. D genes are given only for firm matches. The listing skips clone size in some rows; elsewhere it reads once, few, many or a size class.

>TRBJ1-5|TRBD1|TRBV4-1|.
CASSQGQGGGNQPQHF
TGCGCCAGCAGCCAAGGACAGGGGGGGGGCAATCAGCCCCAGCATTTT
>TRBJ2-3|TRBD2|TRBV5-8|.
CASSWQRLVGAGSTDTQYF
TGTGCCAGCAGCTGGCAGCGGCTAGTCGGAGCGGGAAGCACAGATACGCAGTATTTT
>TRBJ2-1|.|TRBV28|.
CASISGSSYNEQFF
TGTGCCAGCATAAGTGGGAGCTCCTACAATGAGCAGTTCTTC
>TRBJ1-2|.|TRBV2|.
CARGQGSLHGYTF
TGTGCCAGGGGCCAGGGTAGTCTGCATGGCTACACCTTC
>TRBJ2-7|TRBD1|TRBV19|.
CATTGTGPPYEQYF
TGTGCCACGACCGGGACAGGGCCCCCCTACGAGCAGTACTTC
>TRBJ1-5|.|TRBV7-9|.
CASSYGRVGANQPQHF
TGTGCCAGCAGCTACGGGAGGGTGGGGGCCAATCAGCCCCAGCATTTT
>TRBJ2-2|.|TRBV28|.
CASIKQGTGELFF
TGTGCCAGCATAAAGCAGGGGACCGGGGAGCTGTTTTTT
>TRBJ1-5|.|TRBV6-1|.
CASSGGFYSNQPQHF
TGTGCCAGCAGTGGGGGTTTTTATAGCAATCAGCCCCAGCATTTT
>TRBJ2-1|.|TRBV30|.
CAWSEWGDEQFF
TGTGCCTGGAGTGAATGGGGGGATGAGCAGTTCTTC
>TRBJ1-4|.|TRBV30|once
CAWSVRKATNEKLFF
TGTGCCTGGAGTGTAAGGAAAGCAACTAATGAAAAACTGTTTTTT